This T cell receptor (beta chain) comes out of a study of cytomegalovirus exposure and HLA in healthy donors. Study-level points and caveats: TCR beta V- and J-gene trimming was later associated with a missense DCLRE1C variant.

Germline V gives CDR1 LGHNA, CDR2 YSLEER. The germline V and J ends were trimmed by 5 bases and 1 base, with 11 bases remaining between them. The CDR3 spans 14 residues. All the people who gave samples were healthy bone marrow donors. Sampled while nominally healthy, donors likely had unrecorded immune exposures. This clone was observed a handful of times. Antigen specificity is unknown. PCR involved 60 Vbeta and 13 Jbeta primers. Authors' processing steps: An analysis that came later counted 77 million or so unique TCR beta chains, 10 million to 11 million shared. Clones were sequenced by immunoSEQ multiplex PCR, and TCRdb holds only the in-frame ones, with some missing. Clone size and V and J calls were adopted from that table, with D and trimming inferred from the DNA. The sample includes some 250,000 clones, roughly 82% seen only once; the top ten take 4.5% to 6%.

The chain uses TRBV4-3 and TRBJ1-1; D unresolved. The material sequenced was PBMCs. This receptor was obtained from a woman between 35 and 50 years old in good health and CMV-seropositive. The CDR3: CASSGGQWNTEAFF. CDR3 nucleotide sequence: TGCGCCAGCAGCGGCGGCCAATGGAACACTGAAGCTTTCTTT.